Each of the 31 T cell receptor beta chains below was sequenced from the same sample in a study of T cell repertoires in cytomegalovirus infection. TCRdb ran MiXCR on the reads and lists one entry per CDR3 protein. The repertoire holds roughly 340,000 distinct CDR3 sequences, about 28% seen once, with about 19% in the top ten. Their antigen targets remain unknown. The sequenced sample was cultured PBMCs, obtained from culture after CMV antigen stimulation. All receptors come from a human donor in good health (CMV status not recorded). Some clones in this sample may be carry-over from other donors' samples.

As DNA, the CDR3 is TGCAGTGCTAGATGGGACAGGGGTCTCTATGGCTACACCTTC. Protein sequence: CSARWDRGLYGYTF. The chain joins TRBV20-1 to TRBJ1-2; 10 positions agree with TRBD1. The CDR3 is 14 amino acids. The J segment lost 4 bases and the V segment lost 2 bases, leaving 4 bases of the junction unmatched. The germline CDR1 and CDR2 sequences are DFQATT and SNEGSKA (reference sequence).

This clonotype was found a few times. The chain has TRBV19 and TRBJ1-5; D possibly corresponds to TRBD1 (5 bases). The ends were cut back, 4 bases at V and 0 bases at J, with 16 bases in the middle. This CDR3 comprises 17 residues. Germline CDR1 and CDR2: LNHDA and SQIVND (reference sequence). CDR3 coding DNA: TGTGCCAGTAGTAGACCGCGGGGGAAAAATAGCAATCAGCCCCAGCATTTT. Amino acid sequence: CASSRPRGKNSNQPQHF.

The chain joins TRBV19 to TRBJ2-5, with 11 bases lining up with TRBD2. CDR3 length equals 16 residues. V lost 6 bases and J lost 4; bases outside the gene matches: 10. Germline CDR1 and CDR2: LNHDA and SQIVND (reference sequence). CDR3 residues: CASSPWASGGSETQYF. The DNA of the CDR3 is TGTGCCAGTAGCCCCTGGGCTAGCGGGGGGTCAGAGACCCAGTACTTC.

This clonotype has a handful of counts. The gene calls are TRBV7-9 and TRBJ2-3, with 9 bases aligning to TRBD2. The CDR3 totals 16 residues. From germline, CDR1 is SEHNR and CDR2 FQNEAQ (reference sequence). The junction had 7 bases not matched to a gene; V was cut back by 2 bases and J by 4 bases. CDR3 bases: TGTGCCAGCAGCTTATTGGCAGCGGGAGGTTCAGATACGCAGTATTTT. It codes for CASSLLAAGGSDTQYF. Looking up the rest from reference TRBV7-9 and TRBJ2-3 gives the full variable domain: DTGVSQNPRHKITKRGQNVTFRCDPISEHNRLYWYRQTLGQGPEFLTYFQNEAQLEKSRLLSDRFSAERPKGSFSTLEIQRTEQGDSAMYLCASSLLAAGGSDTQYFGPGTRLTVL.

The chain links TRBV20-1 to TRBJ2-5; D assignment may be TRBD1 or TRBD2 (6 bases each). Between the trimmed V and J ends, which lost 0 bases and 1 base, there was a span of 12 bases. The V gene's germline CDR1 is DFQATT and CDR2 SNEGSKA (reference sequence). This CDR3 contains 15 residues. The CDR3, as DNA: TGCAGTGCTAGAGATGGGGGGCGGCCCCAAGAGACCCAGTACTTC. Encoded protein: CSARDGGRPQETQYF.

This chain uses TRBV6-6 with TRBJ1-5, with 7 bases identical to TRBD1. The ends lost 5 bases at V and 3 bases at J; junction bases unmatched: 13. This CDR3 comprises 17 residues. Germline assignment: CDR1 MNHNY and CDR2 SVGAGI (reference sequence). The CDR3 coding sequence is TGTGCCAGCAGTGGCTACAACAGGGGAGGGATCAATCAGCCCCAGCATTTT. Protein: CASSGYNRGGINQPQHF.

Of note for this clonotype: Given a much more abundant clone one base away, this may be a read error. The rearrangement uses TRBV12-3 or TRBV12-4 and TRBJ1-5; D ambiguous. The CDR3 totals 11 residues. V lost 3 bases and J lost 5, with 2 bases in between. CDR3 sequence (DNA): TGTGCCAGCAGTTTGCATCAGCCCCAGCATTTT. This encodes CASSLHQPQHF.

A few counts support this clonotype. The chain is built from TRBV12-3 or TRBV12-4 and TRBJ2-2; D unresolved. V shed 5 bases and J shed 6 bases, with 7 bases lying between them. The CDR3 covers 12 residues. The CDR3 nucleotides are TGTGCCAGCAGTCCGCGGTCCGGGGAGCTGTTTTTT. Its translation is CASSPRSGELFF.

This clonotype was observed many times. CDR3 residues: CASSPDGENYGYTF. DNA of the CDR3: TGTGCCAGCAGCCCGGACGGGGAAAACTATGGCTACACCTTC. J is TRBJ1-2 and V is TRBV7-6; D remains unclear. The CDR3 loop spans 14 amino acids. V was shortened by 5 bases and J by 2 bases, with 12 bases between the two germline ends. Germline V lookup: CDR1 SGHVS, CDR2 FNYEAQ.

This rearrangement joins TRBV5-1 to TRBJ1-5, with TRBD1 matching 8 bases. After removal of 4 bases from V and 0 bases from J, the junction contained 12 bases not matched to a gene. The CDR3 runs 18 residues. CDR1 and CDR2 (germline): SGHRS, YFSETQ. CDR3 in amino acids: CASSPGTGDRYSNQPQHF. The DNA of the CDR3 is TGCGCCAGCAGCCCTGGGACAGGCGACCGCTATAGCAATCAGCCCCAGCATTTT.

This clonotype appeared a few times. The genes are TRBV13 and TRBJ1-1; possibly TRBD1 for D (5 bases). V was cut by 7 bases and J by 0 bases, with 18 bases left in between. CDR3 size: 16 residues. The V gene's germline CDR1 is PRHDT and CDR2 FYEKMQ (reference sequence). CDR3 residues: CASNVGRLKMNTEAFF. The CDR3 nucleotides read TGTGCCAGCAACGTGGGACGGTTAAAAATGAACACTGAAGCTTTCTTT.

The rearrangement joins TRBV20-1 to TRBJ2-5; 8 bases agree with TRBD1. J gave up 0 bases and V 4 bases, and 4 bases lay outside the gene matches. The CDR3 has 14 amino acids. The V gene's germline CDR1 is DFQATT and CDR2 SNEGSKA (reference sequence). The CDR3 reads CSATKTGDQETQYF. Here the CDR3 DNA reads TGCAGTGCTACCAAGACAGGGGACCAAGAGACCCAGTACTTC.

This chain links TRBV10-3 with TRBJ2-7, with 9 bases fitting TRBD1. CDR1 ENHRY and CDR2 SYGVKD come from the germline V gene. The CDR3 loop spans 14 amino acids. With V trimmed by 4 bases and J by 0 bases, 1 base remained unmatched. The CDR3 here is CAISGQGDSYEQYF. The CDR3 nucleotides read TGTGCCATCAGTGGACAGGGGGACTCCTACGAGCAGTACTTC.

The rearrangement links TRBV12-3 or TRBV12-4 to TRBJ1-2; the D is unclear. Deletions cut 0 bases from V and 8 bases from J, with 10 bases between. This CDR3 region has 13 residues. The CDR3 protein is CASSLAHIGGYTF. In DNA form, the CDR3 reads TGTGCCAGCAGTTTAGCCCACATAGGAGGCTACACCTTC.

This clonotype has a single count. V is TRBV10-3 and J is TRBJ2-2; 8 bases align to TRBD2. The CDR3 is made up of 15 amino acids. Germline-derived CDR1 and CDR2 are ENHRY and SYGVKD. V gave up 4 bases and J gave up 9 bases; unmatched junction bases: 10. The CDR3 DNA is TGTGCCATCAGTGGTTCCGGGACTAGAGCCTGGGAGCTGTTTTTT. Translation: CAISGSGTRAWELFF.

The genes are TRBV11-2 and TRBJ1-1; no clear D gene. CDR3 size: 11 residues. Germline V gives CDR1 SGHAT, CDR2 FQNNGV. The germline V and J ends were trimmed by 3 bases and 9 bases, with 8 bases remaining between them. CDR3 bases: TGTGCCAGCAGCTTGATGGCTAAAGCTTTCTTT. Translated, it gives CASSLMAKAFF. The full variable domain, in which reference TRBV11-2 and TRBJ1-1 provide the parts outside the CDR3, is EAGVAQSPRYKIIEKRQSVAFWCNPISGHATLYWYQQILGQGPKLLIQFQNNGVVDDSQLPKDRFSAERLKGVDSTLKIQPAKLEDSAVYLCASSLMAKAFFGQGTRLTVV.

This clonotype was seen a few times. The genes are TRBV7-4 and TRBJ2-7; D is unresolved. The germline gives CDR1 SGHVT, CDR2 SQSDAQ. This CDR3 has 13 residues. V lost 5 bases, J lost 2 bases, and 10 bases lay in between. CDR3 loop: CASSTPEPYEQYF. CDR3 coding DNA: TGTGCCAGCAGCACCCCGGAACCCTACGAGCAGTACTTC. The full variable domain, with the rest looked up from reference TRBV7-4 and TRBJ2-7, is GAGVSQSPRYKVAKRGRDVALRCDSISGHVTLYWYRQTLGQGSEVLTYSQSDAQRDKSGRPSGRFSAERPERSVSTLKIQRTEQGDSAVYLCASSTPEPYEQYFGPGTRLTVT.

This clonotype has just a few counts. The chain is built from TRBV5-5 and TRBJ1-1; TRBD1 might be the D (5 bases). Trimming left V 6 bases short and J 2 bases short, with 8 bases between. The germline gives CDR1 SGHKS, CDR2 YYEKEE (reference sequence). This CDR3 comprises 12 residues. Here the CDR3 reads CASKRDNTEAFF. The CDR3 DNA reads as TGTGCCAGCAAGCGGGACAACACTGAAGCTTTCTTT.

The chain has TRBV25-1 and TRBJ2-1, with TRBD1 matching 7 bases. The CDR3 extends over 16 amino acids. Trimming at V came to 6 bases and at J to 0 bases, leaving 8 bases not matched to a gene. CDR1 is MGHDK, CDR2 SYGVNS, per germline. The CDR3 DNA reads as TGTGCCAGCAGCGGGGACAGATACAGCTCCTACAATGAGCAGTTCTTC. Its translation is CASSGDRYSSYNEQFF. Full variable domain (remainder filled in from reference TRBV25-1 and TRBJ2-1): EADIYQTPRYLVIGTGKKITLECSQTMGHDKMYWYQQDPGMELHLIHYSYGVNSTEKGDLSSESTVSRIRTEHFPLTLESARPSHTSQYLCASSGDRYSSYNEQFFGPGTRLTVL.

There are many counts of this clonotype. V gene TRBV15 combines with J gene TRBJ2-7, with D uncertain. CDR3 length equals 15 residues. Trimming shortened V by 0 bases and J by 0 bases, and 9 bases separated the two germline ends. The germline gives CDR1 LNHNV, CDR2 YYDKDF (reference sequence). This CDR3 is CATSRERWGSYEQYF. The CDR3, as DNA: TGTGCCACCAGCAGAGAAAGGTGGGGCTCCTACGAGCAGTACTTC.

This chain connects TRBV7-6 to TRBJ1-4; 7 bases line up with TRBD1. This CDR3 comprises 15 residues. CDR1 and CDR2 from the germline V gene are SGHVS and FNYEAQ. V gave up 2 bases and J gave up 8 bases; unmatched junction bases: 8. The CDR3: CASSLKGARKEKLFF. The CDR3 DNA is TGTGCCAGCAGCTTAAAGGGGGCGCGAAAGGAAAAACTGTTTTTT.

This clonotype was seen only a few times. Here the CDR3 reads CASSLETSGRTYNEQFF. The CDR3 DNA follows: TGTGCCAGCAGTTTAGAGACTAGCGGGAGGACCTACAATGAGCAGTTCTTC. The chain links TRBV12-3 or TRBV12-4 to TRBJ2-1; 13 bases fit TRBD2. This CDR3 contains 17 residues. V dropped 1 base and J dropped 2; count of bases not matched to a gene: 2.

The chain recombines TRBV12-3 or TRBV12-4 with TRBJ2-1, with TRBD1 identical over 7 bases. The V segment lost 5 bases and the J segment 0 bases; nucleotides outside the gene matches: 4. This CDR3 spans 15 amino acids. As DNA, the CDR3 is TGTGCCAGCAGTCGACAGGGTGGCTCCTACAATGAGCAGTTCTTC. This encodes CASSRQGGSYNEQFF.

This clonotype occurred many times. V and J are TRBV7-9 and TRBJ2-7; the match to TRBD1 covers 7 bases. With V trimmed by 3 bases and J by 5 bases, 4 bases remained unmatched. In germline, CDR1 is SEHNR, CDR2 FQNEAQ (reference sequence). The CDR3 covers 13 residues. CDR3 protein: CASSLTGYDEQYF. In DNA, the CDR3 is TGTGCCAGCAGCTTGACAGGGTATGACGAGCAGTACTTC.

The chain recombines TRBV18 with TRBJ1-1, with D unresolved. Trimming stripped 6 bases from V and 2 bases from J, with 10 bases between. Germline loops: CDR1 KGHSH, CDR2 LQKENI. The CDR3 is made up of 13 amino acids. Here the CDR3 reads CASSLQFNTEAFF. The CDR3 DNA reads as TGTGCCAGCTCGCTTCAGTTTAACACTGAAGCTTTCTTT. Drawing the rest from reference TRBV18 and TRBJ1-1, the complete variable domain is NAGVMQNPRHLVRRRGQEARLRCSPMKGHSHVYWYRQLPEEGLKFMVYLQKENIIDESGMPKERFSAEFPKEGPSILRIQQVVRGDSAAYFCASSLQFNTEAFFGQGTRLTVV.

This clonotype was seen at least ten times. CDR3 region: CASSLLGGRGNEQFF. The CDR3 DNA reads as TGTGCCAGCAGCCTTCTAGGGGGCAGGGGCAATGAGCAGTTCTTC. The chain has TRBV7-3 and TRBJ2-1, with 7 nucleotides matching TRBD1. This CDR3 contains 15 residues. CDR1 is SGHTA, CDR2 FQGTGA, per germline. Trimming took 5 bases from V and 6 from J; bases not matched to a gene: 10.

This clonotype was picked up many times. The rearrangement joins TRBV7-2 to TRBJ2-3; 9 bases are a match to TRBD2. After removal of 1 base from V and 6 bases from J, the junction contained 8 bases not matched to a gene. The germline V gene encodes CDR1 SGHTA and CDR2 FQGNSA. CDR3 size: 16 residues. The CDR3 coding sequence is TGTGCCAGCAGCTTAGAGGCGCGGGAGGGACTTGATACGCAGTATTTT. Translated, it gives CASSLEAREGLDTQYF.

This clonotype was observed a few times. The chain carries TRBV5-6 and TRBJ2-7, with 7 bases that match TRBD2. With 6 bases clipped from V and 3 bases from J, the junction kept 9 bases outside the gene matches. Germline V gene data show CDR1 as SGHDT and CDR2 as YYEEEE. The CDR3 spans 14 residues. DNA of the CDR3: TGTGCCAGCATCCCCTCCGGCGGGGGCTACGAGCAGTACTTC. This codes for CASIPSGGGYEQYF. Drawing the rest from reference TRBV5-6 and TRBJ2-7, the complete variable domain is DAGVTQSPTHLIKTRGQQVTLRCSPKSGHDTVSWYQQALGQGPQFIFQYYEEEERQRGNFPDRFSGHQFPNYSSELNVNALLLGDSALYLCASIPSGGGYEQYFGPGTRLTVT.

This clonotype was recorded many times. The chain links TRBV7-2 to TRBJ1-1, with D possibly being TRBD1 (5 bases). Germline CDR1 reads SGHTA; CDR2 reads FQGNSA. Trimming removed 1 base from V and 1 base from J, with 13 bases in between. The CDR3 runs 16 residues. The CDR3 here is CASSLDWRGTNTEAFF. The CDR3 DNA is TGTGCCAGCAGCTTAGACTGGAGGGGTACGAACACTGAAGCTTTCTTT. The whole variable domain, remainder taken from reference TRBV7-2 and TRBJ1-1, is GAGVSQSPSNKVTEKGKDVELRCDPISGHTALYWYRQSLGQGLEFLIYFQGNSAPDKSGLPSDRFSAERTGGSVSTLTIQRTQQEDSAVYLCASSLDWRGTNTEAFFGQGTRLTVV.

The genes are TRBV5-1 and TRBJ1-4; TRBD1 is a possible D gene (6 bases). The CDR3 covers 15 residues. The germline V gene encodes CDR1 SGHRS and CDR2 YFSETQ. V was shortened by 0 bases and J by 4 bases, with 10 bases between the two germline ends. In DNA form, the CDR3 reads TGCGCCAGCAGCTTGGCCGGACAGATTAATGAAAAACTGTTTTTT. Translated: CASSLAGQINEKLFF.

This clonotype appeared a few times. This chain uses TRBV7-2 with TRBJ1-3; no reliable D call. The germline CDR1 and CDR2 sequences are SGHTA and FQGNSA. Trimming took 5 bases from V and 2 from J, leaving 13 bases between them. The CDR3 runs to 15 residues. CDR3 in DNA: TGTGCCAGCAGCCCGTCGACCGGGACTGGAAACACCATATATTTT. The encoded protein is CASSPSTGTGNTIYF.